What follows is one TCR beta chain and its context. Antigen specificity is unknown. This entry is derived from a study of OX40 agonist ivuxolimab in advanced cancers. The wider study: Of mixed ages from 23 to 79 and averaging approximately 60 years, the group was roughly 85% male. Findings and limits, study-wide: Partial responders treated at 0.1-3.0 mg/kg exhibited clonal expansion among the lowest measured.

CDR3 length: 15 amino acids. With 7 bases removed from V and 0 bases from J, the gap between germline ends came to 13 bases. CDR1 is SNHLY, CDR2 FYNNEI, per germline. Only in-frame clones appear in the TCRdb table, and some are missing; sequencing was by immunoSEQ multiplex PCR. Of 45,000 to 65,000 clones in the sample, over 80% were seen once. The chain employs TRBV2 and TRBJ1-3, with a possible D match to TRBD1 (5 bases). This receptor was identified in an adult with an advanced solid tumor such as melanoma, head and neck, liver or kidney cancer. The sequences come from CD4+ or CD8+ T cells sorted from blood, collected in a trial of the OX40 agonist ivuxolimab. The CDR3 coding sequence is TGTGCCAGCACCGTTTCAGGGAGCTCTGGAAACACCATATATTTT. Amino acid sequence: CASTVSGSSGNTIYF.